The present TCR beta chain was sequenced within a study of cytomegalovirus exposure and HLA in healthy donors. The PCR made use of 60 Vbeta and 13 Jbeta primers. Original handling: In a later analysis, the count reached some 73 million unique TCR beta chains, with 9 million to 11 million shared. Clones were read by immunoSEQ multiplex PCR, and TCRdb kept only the in-frame ones, dropping some. The V and J calls and clone size were taken over from that table, and D and trimming were inferred from the DNA. Of approximately 190,000 clones listed, 81% are singletons. With 5 bases clipped from V and 6 bases from J, the junction kept 5 bases outside the gene matches. The germline gives CDR1 SEHNR, CDR2 FQNEAQ (reference sequence). CDR3 length: 13 residues.

Input material: PBMCs. The clonotype originates from a man in his forties or fifties in good health and CMV-seropositive. The V gene is TRBV7-9, the J gene TRBJ1-2; TRBD1 agrees at 8 bases. The CDR3 loop is CASSPDRVHGYTF. The CDR3 DNA is TGTGCCAGCAGCCCGGACAGGGTCCATGGCTACACCTTC.